Listed here are 29 T cell receptor beta chains from one sample, sequenced in a study of blood T cell repertoires in COVID-19. Profiling relied on immunoSEQ multiplex PCR, and the TCRdb table lists in-frame clones only, not all of them. The repertoire includes more than 70,000 clones, 80% to 95% of them detected once, and under 0.8% sits in the top ten. Material: peripheral blood. The receptors were sampled from a woman older than 75 with acute or convalescent COVID-19.

This sequence joins TRBV5-6 and TRBJ2-1; TRBD1 agrees at 10 bases. Germline-derived CDR1 and CDR2 are SGHDT and YYEEEE. The CDR3 sequence is 13 residues long. After removal of 4 bases from V and 15 bases from J, the junction contained 10 bases not matched to a gene. CDR3: CASSRDRGVPGFF. In DNA form, the CDR3 reads TGTGCCAGCAGCCGGGACAGGGGCGTCCCAGGGTTCTTC.

The CDR3 sequence is CASSLGTGVYTEAFF. As DNA, the CDR3 is TGTGCCAGCTCACTTGGGACAGGGGTGTACACTGAAGCTTTCTTT. The chain couples TRBV18 to TRBJ1-1, with 10 bases that match TRBD1. The CDR3 runs 15 residues. Per germline, CDR1 KGHSH and CDR2 LQKENI. V lost 4 bases, J lost 3 bases, and 5 bases stayed unmatched. Looking up the rest from reference TRBV18 and TRBJ1-1 gives the full variable domain: NAGVMQNPRHLVRRRGQEARLRCSPMKGHSHVYWYRQLPEEGLKFMVYLQKENIIDESGMPKERFSAEFPKEGPSILRIQQVVRGDSAAYFCASSLGTGVYTEAFFGQGTRLTVV.

The V call is TRBV5-1, the J call TRBJ2-7; tentative D call: TRBD1 (5 bases). The V and J ends lost 4 bases and 5 bases respectively, with 10 bases between them. The germline CDR1 and CDR2 sequences are SGHRS and YFSETQ. The CDR3 consists of 12 residues. CDR3 amino acids: CASSPDSNEQYF. CDR3 sequence (DNA): TGCGCCAGCAGCCCAGACAGTAACGAGCAGTACTTC.

In this sample, this clone turned up once. This chain uses TRBV27 with TRBJ2-5; 9 positions match TRBD1. Germline trimming cut 5 bases from V and 5 bases from J; bases unmatched to any gene: 6. CDR1 and CDR2 (germline): MNHEY, SMNVEV (reference sequence). The CDR3 consists of 14 residues. CDR3 loop: CASSKQGAWETQYF. The CDR3 nucleotides are TGTGCCAGCAGTAAACAGGGGGCCTGGGAGACCCAGTACTTC.

The rearrangement joins TRBV9 to TRBJ2-3, with D maybe TRBD2 (5 bases). The CDR3 is 15 residues long. Germline CDR1 is SGDLS and CDR2 is YYNGEE. Trimming took off 1 base at V and 2 bases at J, with 11 bases between the two ends. CDR3 coding DNA: TGTGCCAGCAGCGTACGAGGGCGGATCACAGATACGCAGTATTTT. It yields the protein CASSVRGRITDTQYF.

The chain links TRBV9 to TRBJ1-1; a weak D match, TRBD1 (5 bases). The CDR3 is 15 amino acids. Trimming pared 1 base from V and 6 bases from J, leaving 16 bases between. Per the germline V gene, CDR1 is SGDLS and CDR2 is YYNGEE. CDR3 sequence reads: CASSVTPSGGAEAFF. For the CDR3, the DNA is TGTGCCAGCAGCGTAACCCCCAGTGGGGGGGCTGAAGCTTTCTTT.

A single count supports this clone. Other DNA sequences of this sample code for an identical CDR3. This chain connects TRBV19 to TRBJ2-5; 9 positions agree with TRBD1. The CDR3 spans 15 residues. The V segment lost 3 bases and the J segment 1 base; nucleotides outside the gene matches: 3. In germline, CDR1 is LNHDA, CDR2 SQIVND (reference sequence). This chain's CDR3 is CASSIGQGIQETQYF. CDR3 DNA sequence: TGTGCCAGTAGTATTGGACAGGGGATCCAAGAGACCCAGTACTTC.

This chain connects TRBV7-2 to TRBJ2-7; 8 bases agree with TRBD2. Trimming cost V 4 bases and J 4 bases; bases outside gene matches: 9. CDR1 and CDR2 (germline): SGHTA, FQGNSA. The CDR3 extends over 15 amino acids. The CDR3 spells CASSYFAGGKYEQYF. The DNA of the CDR3 is TGTGCCAGCAGCTATTTTGCGGGGGGAAAGTACGAGCAGTACTTC.

The J gene is TRBJ1-6, the V gene TRBV3-1 (or the pseudogene TRBV3-2); 7 nucleotides align to TRBD1. This CDR3 comprises 14 residues. Germline V gene data show CDR1 as LGHDT and CDR2 as YNNKEL (reference sequence). J was trimmed by 12 bases and V by 0 bases; bases with no gene match: 5. The CDR3 sequence: CASSQEGRTGPLHF. CDR3 sequence (DNA): TGTGCCAGCAGCCAAGAAGGGAGGACAGGACCCCTCCACTTT.

The chain carries TRBV7-3 and TRBJ2-3; 9 bases map to TRBD1. Germline V gene lookup returns CDR1 SGHTA and CDR2 FQGTGA. V gave up 5 bases and J gave up 6 bases; unmatched junction bases: 6. This CDR3 is built from 14 residues. The DNA for the CDR3 is TGTGCCAGCAGCCAGACAGGGGGAAGGGATACGCAGTATTTT. Translated: CASSQTGGRDTQYF.

The V and J genes are TRBV19 and TRBJ2-5; D is possibly TRBD2 (6 bases). CDR1 LNHDA and CDR2 SQIVND come from the germline V gene (reference sequence). The CDR3 runs to 15 residues. V shed 1 base and J shed 4 bases, with 13 bases lying between them. The CDR3 protein is CASSIGASVAETQYF. The CDR3 region has the DNA TGTGCCAGTAGTATAGGTGCTAGCGTGGCAGAGACCCAGTACTTC.

V and J are TRBV19 and TRBJ2-1, with TRBD2 identical over 10 bases. Germline CDR1 and CDR2: LNHDA and SQIVND (reference sequence). V gave up 3 bases and J gave up 5 bases; unmatched junction bases: 7. The CDR3 length is 16 residues. CDR3 DNA: TGTGCCAGTAGTATTTTAGCGGGAGGAAAGGACAATGAGCAGTTCTTC. Translating it yields CASSILAGGKDNEQFF. The full variable domain, completed using reference TRBV19 and TRBJ2-1, is DGGITQSPKYLFRKEGQNVTLSCEQNLNHDAMYWYRQDPGQGLRLIYYSQIVNDFQKGDIAEGYSVSREKKESFPLTVTSAQKNPTAFYLCASSILAGGKDNEQFFGPGTRLTVL.

V is TRBV4-2 and J is TRBJ2-3, with 7 bases identical to TRBD2. In germline, CDR1 is LGHNA, CDR2 YNFKEQ. With V trimmed by 4 bases and J by 1 base, 5 bases remained unmatched. The CDR3 is 15 residues long. CDR3 residues: CASSRTRSGTDTQYF. The CDR3 DNA reads TGTGCCAGCAGCCGGACTAGATCGGGCACAGATACGCAGTATTTT.

The chain has TRBV5-5 and TRBJ2-2; 7 nucleotides line up with TRBD1. Per germline, CDR1 SGHKS and CDR2 YYEKEE (reference sequence). V lost 2 bases, J lost 1 base, and 2 bases stayed unmatched. The CDR3 is made up of 15 amino acids. This CDR3 reads CASSLQGRNTGELFF. The CDR3, as DNA: TGTGCCAGCAGCTTACAGGGGAGGAACACCGGGGAGCTGTTTTTT.

The chain uses TRBV5-1 and TRBJ1-2; D is unclear. V lost 3 bases, J lost 5 bases, and 14 bases lay in between. The CDR3 covers 14 residues. Germline CDR1 SGHRS, CDR2 YFSETQ. CDR3 in amino acids: CASSWGSSGYGYTF. In DNA, the CDR3 is TGCGCCAGCAGCTGGGGATCTAGCGGGTATGGCTACACCTTC. Drawing the rest from reference TRBV5-1 and TRBJ1-2, the complete variable domain is KAGVTQTPRYLIKTRGQQVTLSCSPISGHRSVSWYQQTPGQGLQFLFEYFSETQRNKGNFPGRFSGRQFSNSRSEMNVSTLELGDSALYLCASSWGSSGYGYTFGSGTRLTVV.

J is TRBJ1-4 and V is TRBV2; possibly TRBD1 for D (5 bases). The CDR3 is 11 amino acids. Germline V CDR1 and CDR2: SNHLY, FYNNEI. Trimming cost V 9 bases and J 8 bases, with 10 bases left between them. The chain's CDR3 is CASGGWEKLFF. The DNA of the CDR3 is TGTGCCAGTGGGGGGTGGGAAAAACTGTTTTTT.

The J gene is TRBJ2-1, the V gene TRBV28; D is perhaps TRBD2 (5 bases). The CDR3 has 14 residues. V lost 2 bases to trimming and J lost 9 bases, with 14 bases between them. In germline, CDR1 is MDHEN, CDR2 SYDVKM. CDR3 sequence (DNA): TGTGCCAGCAGTTTACCCGGACTTACGGGTGAGCAGTTCTTC. Its translation is CASSLPGLTGEQFF.

V and J are TRBV10-1 and TRBJ2-1, with TRBD2 identical over 7 bases. Germline CDR1 and CDR2: WNHNN and SYGVQD (reference sequence). This CDR3 has 15 amino acids. V shed 2 bases and J 3 bases; nucleotides not matched to a gene: 4. The CDR3 coding sequence is TGCGCCAGCAGTGAGCTGGCGGGAGACTACAATGAGCAGTTCTTC. Its protein product is CASSELAGDYNEQFF.

The chain carries TRBV4-3 and TRBJ2-5; 7 bases line up with TRBD1. Germline V gene data show CDR1 as LGHNA and CDR2 as YSLEER. V dropped 0 bases and J dropped 7; count of bases not matched to a gene: 2. The CDR3 is made up of 13 amino acids. The CDR3 region has the DNA TGCGCCAGCAGCCAAGAGGGGACAGTGACCCAGTACTTC. It translates to CASSQEGTVTQYF.

V gene TRBV5-5 combines with J gene TRBJ1-3; 9 bases map to TRBD1. The CDR3 covers 16 residues. V was clipped by 0 bases and J by 3 bases; unmatched bases: 4. Germline CDR1 SGHKS, CDR2 YYEKEE (reference sequence). In DNA, the CDR3 is TGTGCCAGCAGCTTGGCGGGACAGGGATATGGAAACACCATATATTTT. Translation: CASSLAGQGYGNTIYF.

The V gene is TRBV10-3, the J gene TRBJ1-2, with D uncertain. V lost 0 bases, J lost 7 bases, and 12 bases lay in between. CDR3 length: 14 residues. CDR1 and CDR2 (germline): ENHRY, SYGVKD. The CDR3 region is CAISESTTPGGYTF. The CDR3 DNA follows: TGTGCCATCAGTGAGTCGACGACACCTGGTGGCTACACCTTC.

The chain has TRBV9 and TRBJ1-6; a weak D match, TRBD1 (5 bases). Germline CDR1 is SGDLS and CDR2 is YYNGEE. The CDR3 is 18 residues long. Deletions cut 3 bases from V and 0 bases from J, with 16 bases between. The CDR3 DNA is TGTGCCAGCAGCGAGGGACTTTCGGGGAGCTCCTATAATTCACCCCTCCACTTT. Translating it yields CASSEGLSGSSYNSPLHF.

J is TRBJ1-5 and V is TRBV29-1, with D possibly TRBD1 on 5 matching bases. Germline lookup yields CDR1 SQVTM and CDR2 ANQGSEA. The CDR3 contains 13 residues. Trimming cost V 5 bases and J 0 bases, with 8 bases left between them. This CDR3 reads CSVQGYSNQPQHF. The DNA for the CDR3 is TGCAGCGTTCAGGGCTATAGCAATCAGCCCCAGCATTTT.

The chain is built from TRBV5-8 and TRBJ1-4; D might be TRBD1 (5 bases). Germline V gives CDR1 SGHTS, CDR2 YDEGEE. The CDR3 spans 14 residues. Trimming removed 4 bases at V and 10 bases at J, with 17 bases between. The chain's CDR3 is CASSETYGGRKLFF. The CDR3 nucleotides are TGTGCCAGCAGCGAAACGTACGGGGGACGAAAACTGTTTTTT.

The rearrangement uses TRBV6-5 and TRBJ2-6; the D is unclear. The length of the CDR3 is 15 residues. V was pared by 7 bases and J by 0 bases, with 10 bases between. CDR1 is MNHEY and CDR2 is SVGAGI in the germline V gene. CDR3 loop: CASTFWPSGANVLTF. The CDR3 nucleotides read TGTGCCAGCACCTTTTGGCCCTCTGGGGCCAACGTCCTGACTTTC.

The gene calls are TRBV12-3 or TRBV12-4 and TRBJ2-7, with D tentatively TRBD2 (6 bases). The CDR3 consists of 13 residues. Deletions cut 6 bases from V and 7 bases from J, with 16 bases between. The CDR3 DNA reads TGTGCCAGCAGACATACTAGCTCGCGAGAGCAGTACTTC. Amino acid sequence: CASRHTSSREQYF.

The chain carries TRBV6-2 or TRBV6-3 and TRBJ2-1, with 14 bases lining up with TRBD2. Germline assignment: CDR1 MNHEY and CDR2 SVGEGT. This CDR3 contains 17 residues. V shed 2 bases and J 10 bases; nucleotides not matched to a gene: 10. The CDR3 region has the DNA TGTGCCAGCAGTTACGCCAGACTAGCGGGGGGGCCAGGGGAGCAGTTCTTC. It yields the protein CASSYARLAGGPGEQFF.

The chain has TRBV29-1 and TRBJ1-1; D is uncertain. The V end lost 7 bases, the J end lost 3 bases, and 12 bases lay between the germline ends. The length of the CDR3 is 12 residues. CDR1 and CDR2 (germline): SQVTM, ANQGSEA. Written as DNA, the CDR3 is TGCAGCGCGACCTGGCCCGACACTGAAGCTTTCTTT. As protein: CSATWPDTEAFF.

This clone was counted once. The rearrangement uses TRBV18 and TRBJ1-2; 9 bases are shared with TRBD1. This CDR3 spans 15 amino acids. Germline-derived CDR1 and CDR2 are KGHSH and LQKENI. The V and J ends lost 5 bases and 6 bases, in that order; junction bases with no gene match: 10. The CDR3 DNA sequence: TGTGCCAGCTCATCCGGGACAGGGTCATACGATGGCTACACCTTC. It encodes CASSSGTGSYDGYTF.